Shown below are 12 T cell receptor beta chains from a single sample sequenced in a study of long-term antiretroviral therapy in people with HIV. Runs used v3.0 of the immunoSEQ assay and were done at survey level. Sequencing was performed with immunoSEQ multiplex PCR; in TCRdb, only in-frame clones are kept and a portion is missing. The sample lists tens of thousands of clones, just under 95% occurring once. Material: unsorted PBMCs, obtained 5.3 years after starting antiretroviral therapy. These receptors were taken from a man over 45 with HIV.

This clone was picked up one time. This chain uses TRBV4-2 with TRBJ2-2, with TRBD1 matching over 9 bases. Germline lookup yields CDR1 LGHNA and CDR2 YNFKEQ. Unmatched junction bases numbered 10, after V lost 1 base and J lost 4 bases. The CDR3 has 18 residues. The CDR3: CASSQGIRTGETTGELFF. DNA for the CDR3: TGTGCCAGCAGCCAAGGGATCCGGACAGGGGAGACCACCGGGGAGCTGTTTTTT.

CDR3 bases: TGTGCCAGTAGTATTTTATCGGGGGATAGCAATCAGCCCCAGCATTTT. Its protein product is CASSILSGDSNQPQHF. The chain couples TRBV19 to TRBJ1-5; D might be TRBD1 (5 bases). The CDR3 is 16 residues long. Deletions cut 3 bases from V and 0 bases from J, with 12 bases between. Germline loops: CDR1 LNHDA, CDR2 SQIVND (reference sequence).

The chain employs TRBV5-4 and TRBJ2-5, with D possibly TRBD2 on 6 matching bases. The CDR3 length is 16 residues. V lost 4 bases and J lost 4, with 20 bases in between. Per the germline V gene, CDR1 is SGHNT and CDR2 is YYREEE (reference sequence). The CDR3 sequence: CASSRGTQNLGETQYF. In DNA form, the CDR3 reads TGTGCCAGCAGCCGGGGGACTCAAAACCTCGGAGAGACCCAGTACTTC.

In DNA form, the CDR3 reads TGTGCCAGCAGTGAAGGGGACCAGGGGTATGGCTACACCTTC. It yields the protein CASSEGDQGYGYTF. The chain combines TRBV6-1 with TRBJ1-2; TRBD1 might be the D (6 bases). Trimming shortened V by 1 base and J by 5 bases, and 11 bases separated the two germline ends. The CDR3 runs 14 residues. Germline-derived CDR1 and CDR2 are MNHNS and SASEGT.

CDR3 nucleotide sequence: TGTGCCAGCAGTTCCTTCTTGGGGGCCTCAACCGGGGAGCTGTTTTTT. Protein: CASSSFLGASTGELFF. The gene calls are TRBV7-2 and TRBJ2-2; perhaps TRBD1 as D (6 bases). Trimming shortened V by 6 bases and J by 5 bases, and 19 bases separated the two germline ends. The CDR3 covers 16 residues. Germline V lookup: CDR1 SGHTA, CDR2 FQGNSA.

V gene TRBV5-6 combines with J gene TRBJ1-2; D is undetermined. CDR1 and CDR2 from the germline V gene are SGHDT and YYEEEE. V was cut by 0 bases and J by 7 bases, with 10 bases left in between. The CDR3 has 13 residues. CDR3 protein: CASSLGRGSGYTF. CDR3 coding DNA: TGTGCCAGCAGCTTGGGACGGGGATCTGGCTACACCTTC. The variable domain in full, with the rest retrieved from reference TRBV5-6 and TRBJ1-2, is DAGVTQSPTHLIKTRGQQVTLRCSPKSGHDTVSWYQQALGQGPQFIFQYYEEEERQRGNFPDRFSGHQFPNYSSELNVNALLLGDSALYLCASSLGRGSGYTFGSGTRLTVV.

V and J are TRBV11-2 and TRBJ1-5; the match to TRBD1 covers 10 bases. The CDR3 contains 15 residues. The germline V gene encodes CDR1 SGHAT and CDR2 FQNNGV. Trimming removed 5 bases from V and 1 base from J; junction bases left unmatched: 2. CDR3 in amino acids: CASSRDRGSNQPQHF. CDR3 DNA: TGTGCCAGCAGCCGGGACAGGGGAAGCAATCAGCCCCAGCATTTT.

The chain recombines TRBV2 with TRBJ2-4; no firm D call. V shed 7 bases and J shed 4 bases, with 8 bases lying between them. This CDR3 comprises 12 residues. Germline V lookup: CDR1 SNHLY, CDR2 FYNNEI. CDR3: CASNSLKNIQYF. CDR3 sequence (DNA): TGTGCCAGCAATAGCTTAAAAAACATTCAGTACTTC.

The CDR3 protein is CASSGSGGAGANVLTF. DNA of the CDR3: TGTGCCAGCAGCGGTTCGGGAGGGGCTGGGGCCAACGTCCTGACTTTC. The chain joins TRBV7-2 to TRBJ2-6; TRBD2 aligns across 8 bases. Looked up from germline, CDR1 is SGHTA and CDR2 is FQGNSA. This CDR3 has 16 amino acids. J was trimmed by 2 bases and V by 5 bases; bases with no gene match: 5.

The genes are TRBV30 and TRBJ2-3, with 7 positions matching TRBD2. The CDR3 consists of 14 residues. From germline, CDR1 is GTSNPN and CDR2 SVGIG (reference sequence). V gave up 6 bases and J gave up 1 base; unmatched junction bases: 7. The CDR3: CACNSGRGTDTQYF. The CDR3 region has the DNA TGTGCCTGCAATAGCGGGCGGGGCACAGATACGCAGTATTTT.

The V call is TRBV5-4, the J call TRBJ2-3, with 7 bases aligning to TRBD1. The CDR3 sequence is 15 residues long. Trimming at V came to 0 bases and at J to 1 base, leaving 2 bases not matched to a gene. Per the germline V gene, CDR1 is SGHNT and CDR2 is YYREEE (reference sequence). In nucleotides, the CDR3 is TGTGCCAGCAGCTTGGAGGGGGCGGGCACAGATACGCAGTATTTT. It yields the protein CASSLEGAGTDTQYF.

The gene calls are TRBV6-5 and TRBJ1-2; TRBD1 is a possible D gene (5 bases). The V gene's germline CDR1 is MNHEY and CDR2 SVGAGI. There are 14 residues in the CDR3. Trimming removed 6 bases from V and 5 bases from J, with 16 bases in between. CDR3 loop: CASSKTGGGYGYTF. The CDR3 bases are TGTGCCAGCAGCAAAACCGGGGGAGGTTATGGCTACACCTTC.